This T cell receptor (beta chain) is drawn from a study of blood T cell repertoires in COVID-19. Looking at the study overall: COVID-19 samples, acute and convalescent, were from the United States, Italy and Spain. Sample material is recorded as cDNA or gDNA derived from T cells, B-cell-depleted T cells, or PBMCs.

Methods used by the authors: Nucleated cell counts were estimated from reference gene primer amplification. Using immunoSEQ multiplex PCR, the repertoire was profiled, and TCRdb retains in-frame clones only, with some absent. The D gene and trimming were derived from the DNA, and the V and J assignments and clone size from that table. The sample carries 90,000 to 100,000 clones, roughly 80% recorded once. The CDR3 is made up of 16 amino acids. After removal of 5 bases from V and 3 bases from J, the junction contained 13 bases not matched to a gene. Germline V gene lookup returns CDR1 SGHNT and CDR2 YENEEA.

The TCR was taken from a man between 65 and 79 years old with active or convalescent COVID-19. The V call is TRBV11-3, the J call TRBJ2-7; 7 bases agree with TRBD2. Sequenced material: peripheral blood. The CDR3 is CASSPVGRAWFYEQYF. The CDR3 bases are TGTGCCAGCAGCCCTGTAGGGAGGGCCTGGTTCTACGAGCAGTACTTC. Filled out from reference TRBV11-3 and TRBJ2-7, the complete variable domain reads EAGVVQSPRYKIIEKKQPVAFWCNPISGHNTLYWYLQNLGQGPELLIRYENEEAVDDSQLPKDRFSAERLKGVDSTLKIQPAELGDSAVYLCASSPVGRAWFYEQYFGPGTRLTVT.